This TCR beta chain was sequenced for a study of response to subunit inactivated influenza vaccine (dated 2018 in TCRdb). Regarding the research as a whole: Deep quantitative profiling of the T cell receptor repertoire was used in the study to follow responses to a trivalent subunit inactivated influenza vaccine. Broad study findings and their caveats: According to the authors, only a limited number of new T cells may be recruited by each seasonal influenza vaccination.

Interpreted using the paper, the time point label stands for: approximately 45 days after influenza vaccine administration. From a lookup of the germline V gene, CDR1 and CDR2 are MDHEN and SYDVKM. Including the terminal cysteine and phenylalanine, the CDR3 comprises 16 residues. Left in the record is the CDR3 DNA by itself, 48 bases read in frame from the first base. Here V drops 5 bases and J drops 5 bases, and the junction holds 13 bases not matched to any gene. This clonotype was seen a few times. It has no known antigen specificity. Base-call qualities are not available, and no considerably larger clone is one nucleotide away. The library was obtained by RT-PCR. Sequencer: Illumina HiSeq 2500. The public reads were run again by TCRdb, first through fastp at Q25 and then through MiXCR, and only productive beta chains were kept. Each entry merges the rows of one CDR3 protein and shows their most common DNA and genes. This sample holds more than 400,000 distinct CDR3 sequences; roughly 11% were observed only once. The top ten clonotypes cover roughly 12% of the sample.

The sequence was obtained from a middle-aged man who received an inactivated influenza vaccine. Donor details come from another sample of the same person, matched by shared clones. The chain employs TRBV28 and TRBJ2-5; 8 bases in the middle match TRBD1. The material sequenced was PBMCs from blood, taken roughly 47 days after vaccination. Here the CDR3 is given as CASSPVDREVGETQYF. The DNA is as follows: TGTGCCAGCAGTCCAGTGGACAGGGAGGTTGGGGAGACCCAGTACTTC.